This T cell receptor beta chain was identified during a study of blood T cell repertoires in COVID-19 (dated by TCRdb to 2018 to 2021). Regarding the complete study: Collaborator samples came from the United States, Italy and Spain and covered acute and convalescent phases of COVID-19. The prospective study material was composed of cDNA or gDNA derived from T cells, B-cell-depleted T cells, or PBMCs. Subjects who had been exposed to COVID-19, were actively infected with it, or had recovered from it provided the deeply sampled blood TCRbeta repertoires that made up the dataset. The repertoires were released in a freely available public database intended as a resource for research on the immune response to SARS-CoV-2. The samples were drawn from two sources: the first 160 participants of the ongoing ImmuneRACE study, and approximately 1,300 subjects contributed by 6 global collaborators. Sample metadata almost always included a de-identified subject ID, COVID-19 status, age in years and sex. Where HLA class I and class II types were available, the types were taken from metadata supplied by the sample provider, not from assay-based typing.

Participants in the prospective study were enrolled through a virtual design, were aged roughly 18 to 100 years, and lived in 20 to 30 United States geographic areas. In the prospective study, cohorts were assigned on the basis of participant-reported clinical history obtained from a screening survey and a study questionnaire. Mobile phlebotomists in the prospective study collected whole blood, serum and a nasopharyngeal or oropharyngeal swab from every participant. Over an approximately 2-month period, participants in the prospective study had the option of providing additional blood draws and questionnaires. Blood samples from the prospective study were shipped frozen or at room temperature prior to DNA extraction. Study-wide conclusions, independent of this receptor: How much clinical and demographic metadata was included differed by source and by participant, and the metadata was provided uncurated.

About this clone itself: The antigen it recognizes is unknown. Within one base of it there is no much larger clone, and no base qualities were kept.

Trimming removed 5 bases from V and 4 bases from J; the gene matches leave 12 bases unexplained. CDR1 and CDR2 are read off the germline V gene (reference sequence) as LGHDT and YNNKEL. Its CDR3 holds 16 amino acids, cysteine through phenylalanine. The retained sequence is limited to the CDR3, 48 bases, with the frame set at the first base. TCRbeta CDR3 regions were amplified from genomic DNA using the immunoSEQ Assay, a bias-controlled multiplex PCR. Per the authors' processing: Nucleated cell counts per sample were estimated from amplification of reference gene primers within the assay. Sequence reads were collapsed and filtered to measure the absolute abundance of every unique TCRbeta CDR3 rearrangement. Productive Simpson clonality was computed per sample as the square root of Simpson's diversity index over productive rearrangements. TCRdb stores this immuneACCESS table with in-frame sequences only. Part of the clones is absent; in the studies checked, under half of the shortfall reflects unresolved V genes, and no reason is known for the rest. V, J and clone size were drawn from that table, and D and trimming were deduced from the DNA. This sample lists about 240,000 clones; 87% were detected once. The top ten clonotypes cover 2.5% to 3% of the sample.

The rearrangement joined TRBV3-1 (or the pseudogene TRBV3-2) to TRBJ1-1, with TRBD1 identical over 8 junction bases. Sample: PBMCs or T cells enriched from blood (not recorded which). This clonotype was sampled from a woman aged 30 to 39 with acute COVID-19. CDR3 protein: CASSSRSTGAITEAFF. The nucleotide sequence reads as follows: TGTGCCAGCAGCTCCAGATCGACAGGGGCGATCACTGAAGCTTTCTTT.